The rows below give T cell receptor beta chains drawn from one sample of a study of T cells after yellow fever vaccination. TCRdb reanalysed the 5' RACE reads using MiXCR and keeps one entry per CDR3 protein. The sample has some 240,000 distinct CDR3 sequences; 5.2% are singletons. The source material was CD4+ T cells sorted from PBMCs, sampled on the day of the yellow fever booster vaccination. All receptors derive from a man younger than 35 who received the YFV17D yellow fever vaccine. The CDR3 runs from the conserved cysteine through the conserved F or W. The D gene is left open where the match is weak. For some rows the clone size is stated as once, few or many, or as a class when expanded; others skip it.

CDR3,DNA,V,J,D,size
CASSEQGQGGEQFF,TGTGCCAGCAGCGAGCAGGGACAGGGAGGAGAGCAGTTCTTC,TRBV7-9,TRBJ2-1,TRBD1,few
CSVLPTSGDTTSSYEQYF,TGCAGTGTCCTCCCGACTAGCGGGGATACCACGAGCTCCTACGAGCAGTACTTC,TRBV20-1,TRBJ2-7,TRBD2,many
CASSEQGQGARETQYF,TGTGCCAGCAGTGAGCAGGGACAGGGGGCCCGAGAGACCCAGTACTTC,TRBV25-1,TRBJ2-5,TRBD1,many
CAQPIAQGSDQPQHF,TGCGCCCAACCTATCGCACAGGGTTCGGATCAGCCCCAGCATTTT,TRBV23-1,TRBJ1-5,.,many
CASSIRGSETQYF,TGTGCCAGTAGTATCCGGGGGAGCGAGACCCAGTACTTC,TRBV19,TRBJ2-5,.,.
CASSLGGLDEQFF,TGCGCCAGCAGCTTGGGGGGGCTCGATGAGCAGTTCTTC,TRBV5-1,TRBJ2-1,.,many
CASSFGTDYLWGYTF,TGTGCCAGCAGCTTCGGGACGGACTATCTATGGGGCTACACCTTC,TRBV5-5,TRBJ1-2,.,.
CSVEEGARGTEAFF,TGCAGCGTTGAGGAGGGGGCGCGGGGCACTGAAGCTTTCTTT,TRBV29-1,TRBJ1-1,TRBD1,few
CASSPTSGGNEQFF,TGTGCCAGCAGCCCGACTAGCGGGGGGAATGAGCAGTTCTTC,TRBV7-3,TRBJ2-1,TRBD2,.
CASSPRAGIATDTQYF,TGTGCCAGCTCACCACGGGCCGGGATTGCCACAGATACGCAGTATTTT,TRBV18,TRBJ2-3,.,.
CASSRRVESPLHF,TGCGCCAGCAGTCGACGGGTAGAATCACCCCTCCACTTT,TRBV10-2,TRBJ1-6,.,.
CASSVGGGRPTDTQYF,TGTGCCAGCAGTGTAGGTGGGGGCCGACCCACAGATACGCAGTATTTT,TRBV25-1,TRBJ2-3,.,many
CASRGVTGQETQYF,TGTGCCAGCAGGGGGGTAACGGGTCAAGAGACCCAGTACTTC,TRBV12-3/TRBV12-4,TRBJ2-5,.,few
CSSERGSQYF,TGCAGTAGCGAGCGGGGAAGTCAGTACTTC,TRBV20-1,TRBJ2-4,TRBD2,many
CASSTQTGLNSPLHF,TGTGCCAGCAGCACCCAGACAGGGCTGAATTCACCCCTCCACTTT,TRBV4-2,TRBJ1-6,TRBD1,few
CASSPLRDTDTQYF,TGCGCCAGCAGCCCGCTTAGGGACACAGATACGCAGTATTTT,TRBV5-1,TRBJ2-3,.,few
CASSEKTGGVGYTF,TGTGCCAGCAGTGAAAAGACAGGGGGCGTCGGTTACACCTTC,TRBV2,TRBJ1-2,TRBD1,.
CASSYSGRAGNQPQHF,TGTGCCAGCAGTTACTCTGGCAGGGCGGGCAATCAGCCCCAGCATTTT,TRBV6-6,TRBJ1-5,.,.
CAISPTGSNTEAFF,TGTGCCATCAGCCCGACAGGTTCGAACACTGAAGCTTTCTTT,TRBV10-3,TRBJ1-1,.,.
CASSQIGKTQYF,TGTGCCAGCAGCCAGATAGGAAAGACCCAGTACTTC,TRBV7-2,TRBJ2-5,.,few
CASSLTGSETDTQYF,TGCGCCAGCAGCTTGACAGGGTCTGAAACAGATACGCAGTATTTT,TRBV5-1,TRBJ2-3,.,.
CASTERGAGTDTQYF,TGTGCCAGCACCGAGCGGGGGGCCGGCACAGATACGCAGTATTTT,TRBV25-1,TRBJ2-3,TRBD2,few
CSASGRRTDTQYF,TGCAGCGCCTCCGGCCGACGCACAGATACGCAGTATTTT,TRBV29-1,TRBJ2-3,.,many
CASSQEGPGERREKLFF,TGCGCCAGCAGCCAAGAAGGTCCGGGGGAAAGACGCGAAAAACTGTTTTTT,TRBV4-1,TRBJ1-4,.,few
CSFKRGASEAFF,TGCAGCTTCAAACGGGGGGCGAGTGAAGCTTTCTTT,TRBV29-1,TRBJ1-1,.,.
CASSYSTGGAVGYTF,TGTGCCAGCAGTTACTCAACCGGGGGCGCCGTAGGCTACACCTTC,TRBV6-2/TRBV6-3,TRBJ1-2,.,many
CASSDGTGFSQPQHF,TGTGCCAGCAGTGACGGGACAGGGTTCAGTCAGCCCCAGCATTTT,TRBV2,TRBJ1-5,TRBD1,many
CASSFQSGLNTDTQYF,TGCGCCAGCAGCTTCCAGTCGGGACTCAACACAGATACGCAGTATTTT,TRBV5-1,TRBJ2-3,.,many
CASSLVETGSDSPLHF,TGTGCCAGCAGCTTAGTGGAGACGGGGTCGGATTCACCCCTCCACTTT,TRBV7-9,TRBJ1-6,.,many
CSAPRTGDNQPQHF,TGCAGTGCTCCCAGGACAGGGGACAATCAGCCCCAGCATTTT,TRBV20-1,TRBJ1-5,TRBD1,.
CAREPFTDTQYF,TGTGCCAGGGAACCATTCACAGATACGCAGTATTTT,TRBV6-2/TRBV6-3,TRBJ2-3,.,.
CASSMPSGEQYF,TGTGCCAGTAGTATGCCCAGCGGCGAGCAGTACTTC,TRBV19,TRBJ2-7,.,few
CASSQDPNADTQYF,TGCGCCAGCAGCCAAGATCCGAATGCAGATACGCAGTATTTT,TRBV4-3,TRBJ2-3,.,few
CASSFAGEKLFF,TGTGCCAGCAGTTTCGCCGGCGAAAAACTGTTTTTT,TRBV12-3/TRBV12-4,TRBJ1-4,.,few
CASSYGGGLQGYEQYF,TGTGCCAGCAGTTACGGGGGGGGGCTCCAGGGCTACGAGCAGTACTTC,TRBV6-5,TRBJ2-7,.,many
CASSPHGQETQYF,TGCGCCAGCAGCCCCCACGGGCAAGAGACCCAGTACTTC,TRBV4-3,TRBJ2-5,.,many
CASSQQEGHNEKLFF,TGCGCCAGCAGCCAGCAGGAGGGACATAATGAAAAACTGTTTTTT,TRBV4-1,TRBJ1-4,.,few
CSARVESGYNEQFF,TGCAGTGCTAGAGTTGAGTCCGGTTACAATGAGCAGTTCTTC,TRBV20-1,TRBJ2-1,.,many
CASSTAGDPYTDTQYF,TGCGCCAGCAGCACGGCGGGGGACCCTTACACAGATACGCAGTATTTT,TRBV5-1,TRBJ2-3,TRBD2,few
CATGASKSKNIQYF,TGTGCCACGGGCGCCTCCAAATCCAAAAACATTCAGTACTTC,TRBV5-4,TRBJ2-4,.,many
CASSYNGNTIYF,TGTGCCAGCAGCTACAATGGAAACACCATATATTTT,TRBV7-6,TRBJ1-3,.,few
CASSFDYNSPLHF,TGCGCCAGCAGCTTCGATTATAATTCACCCCTCCACTTT,TRBV5-1,TRBJ1-6,.,few
CSARGKGGMVTEAFF,TGCAGTGCTAGAGGGAAGGGGGGAATGGTCACTGAAGCTTTCTTT,TRBV20-1,TRBJ1-1,.,few
CASSPTSSQGVEQFF,TGTGCCAGCTCACCGACAAGCTCGCAAGGCGTTGAGCAGTTCTTC,TRBV18,TRBJ2-1,.,.
CASRVQGLGGQPQHF,TGTGCCAGCAGGGTACAGGGGTTGGGGGGTCAGCCCCAGCATTTT,TRBV27,TRBJ1-5,TRBD1,many
CSVELGVANYGYTF,TGCAGCGTTGAACTGGGGGTGGCTAACTATGGCTACACCTTC,TRBV29-1,TRBJ1-2,.,many
CASSLFGVDIQYF,TGTGCCAGCAGTCTTTTCGGGGTGGACATTCAGTACTTC,TRBV12-3/TRBV12-4,TRBJ2-4,.,many
CASSARDGQETQYF,TGTGCCAGCAGCGCACGGGACGGCCAAGAGACCCAGTACTTC,TRBV7-6,TRBJ2-5,.,few
CASSPLLAGGADTQYF,TGTGCCAGCAGCCCCCTTCTAGCGGGGGGCGCGGATACGCAGTATTTT,TRBV7-2,TRBJ2-3,TRBD2,many
CASSLTGEQFF,TGTGCCAGCAGCCTTACAGGGGAGCAGTTCTTC,TRBV3-1,TRBJ2-1,.,many
CSVYRWSSGANVLTF,TGCAGCGTTTACAGGTGGAGCTCTGGGGCCAACGTCCTGACTTTC,TRBV29-1,TRBJ2-6,.,few